Described below is a single T cell receptor beta chain sequence and its context. The record originates from a study of blood T cell repertoires in COVID-19. CDR3 length equals 12 residues. V was cut by 6 bases and J by 13 bases, with 16 bases left in between. Original analysis: Estimation of nucleated cell counts relied on the amplification of reference gene primers. Sequenced by immunoSEQ multiplex PCR; TCRdb stores in-frame clones only, minus some. D and trimming were read from the DNA, whereas the V and J calls and clone size are those reported in that table. The sample has 150,000 to 200,000 clones; roughly nine tenths are singletons.

The sequenced sample consisted of peripheral blood. This sequence joins TRBV12-3 or TRBV12-4 and TRBJ1-5; D perhaps matches TRBD1 (5 bases). This TCR was sampled from a woman aged 55 to 70 with COVID-19, enrolled during active disease. CDR3 amino acids: CASRGAGGLQHF. The CDR3 bases are TGTGCCAGCAGGGGAGCCGGGGGTTTACAGCATTTT.